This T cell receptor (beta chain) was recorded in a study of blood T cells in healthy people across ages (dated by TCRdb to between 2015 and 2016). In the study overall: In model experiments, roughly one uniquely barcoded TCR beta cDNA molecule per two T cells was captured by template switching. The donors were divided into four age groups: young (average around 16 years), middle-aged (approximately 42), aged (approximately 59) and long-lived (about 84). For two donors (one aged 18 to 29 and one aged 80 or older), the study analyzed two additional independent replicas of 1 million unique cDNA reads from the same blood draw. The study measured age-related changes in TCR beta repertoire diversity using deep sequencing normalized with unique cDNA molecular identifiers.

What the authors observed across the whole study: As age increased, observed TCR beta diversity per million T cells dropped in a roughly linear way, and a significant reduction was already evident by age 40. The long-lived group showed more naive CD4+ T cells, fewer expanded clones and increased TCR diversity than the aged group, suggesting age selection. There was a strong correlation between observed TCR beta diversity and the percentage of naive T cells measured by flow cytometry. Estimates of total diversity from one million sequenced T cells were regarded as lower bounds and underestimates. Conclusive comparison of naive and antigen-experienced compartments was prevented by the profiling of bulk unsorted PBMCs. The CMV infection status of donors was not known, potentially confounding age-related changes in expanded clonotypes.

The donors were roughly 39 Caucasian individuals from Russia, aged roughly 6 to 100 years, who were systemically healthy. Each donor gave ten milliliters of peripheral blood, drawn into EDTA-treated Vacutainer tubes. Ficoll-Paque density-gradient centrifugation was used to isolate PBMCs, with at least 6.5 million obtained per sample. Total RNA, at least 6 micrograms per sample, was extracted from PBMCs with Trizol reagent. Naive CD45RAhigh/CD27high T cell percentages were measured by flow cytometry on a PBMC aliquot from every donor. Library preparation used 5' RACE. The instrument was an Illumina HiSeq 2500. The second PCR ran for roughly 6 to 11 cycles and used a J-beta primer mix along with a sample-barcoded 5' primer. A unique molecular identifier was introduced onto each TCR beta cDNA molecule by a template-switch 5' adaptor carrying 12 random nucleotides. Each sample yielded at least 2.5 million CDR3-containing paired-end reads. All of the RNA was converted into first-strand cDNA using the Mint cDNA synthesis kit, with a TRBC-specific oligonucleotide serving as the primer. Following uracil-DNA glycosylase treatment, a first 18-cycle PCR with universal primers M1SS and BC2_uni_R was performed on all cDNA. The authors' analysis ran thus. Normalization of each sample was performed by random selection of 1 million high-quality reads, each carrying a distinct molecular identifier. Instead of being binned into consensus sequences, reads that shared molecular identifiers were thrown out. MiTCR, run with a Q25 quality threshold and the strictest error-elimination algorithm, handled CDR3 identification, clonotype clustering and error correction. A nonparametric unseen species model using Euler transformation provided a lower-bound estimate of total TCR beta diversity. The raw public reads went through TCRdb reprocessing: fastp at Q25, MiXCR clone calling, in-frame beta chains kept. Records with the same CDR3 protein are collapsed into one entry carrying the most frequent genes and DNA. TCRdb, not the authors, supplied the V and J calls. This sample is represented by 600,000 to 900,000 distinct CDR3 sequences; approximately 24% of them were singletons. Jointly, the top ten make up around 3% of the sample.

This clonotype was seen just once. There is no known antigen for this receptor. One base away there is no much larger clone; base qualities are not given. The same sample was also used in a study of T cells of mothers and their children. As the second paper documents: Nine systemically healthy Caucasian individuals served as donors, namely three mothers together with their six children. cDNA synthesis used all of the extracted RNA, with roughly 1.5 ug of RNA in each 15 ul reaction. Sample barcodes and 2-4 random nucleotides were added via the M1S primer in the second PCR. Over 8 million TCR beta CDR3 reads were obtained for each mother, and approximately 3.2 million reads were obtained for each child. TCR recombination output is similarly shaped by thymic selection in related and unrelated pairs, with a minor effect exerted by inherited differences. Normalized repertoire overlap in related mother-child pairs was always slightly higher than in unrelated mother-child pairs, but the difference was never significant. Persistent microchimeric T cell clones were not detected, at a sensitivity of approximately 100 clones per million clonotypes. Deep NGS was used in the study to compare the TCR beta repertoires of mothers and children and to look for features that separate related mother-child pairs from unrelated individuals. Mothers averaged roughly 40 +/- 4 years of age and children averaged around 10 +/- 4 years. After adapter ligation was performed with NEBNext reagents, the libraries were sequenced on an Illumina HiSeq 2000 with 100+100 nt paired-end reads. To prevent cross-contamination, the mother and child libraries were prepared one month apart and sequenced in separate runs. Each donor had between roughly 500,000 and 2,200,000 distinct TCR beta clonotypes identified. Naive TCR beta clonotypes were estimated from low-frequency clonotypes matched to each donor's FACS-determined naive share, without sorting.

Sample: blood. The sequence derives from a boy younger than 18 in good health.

The CDR3 is CASSPTRQGDYSGANVLTF. The base sequence is TGTGCCAGCAGCCCAACGCGACAGGGGGATTACTCTGGGGCCAACGTCCTGACTTTC. The rearrangement joined TRBV14 to TRBJ2-6; the central 9 bases match TRBD1. V lost 4 bases and J lost 0 bases, and the count of bases not matched to a germline gene is 10. Via the germline V gene, CDR1 is SGHDN and CDR2 FVKESK. The CDR3, from cysteine to phenylalanine, totals 19 residues. Only the CDR3 region is kept as DNA, spanning 57 bases read in frame from base 1.